This T cell receptor beta chain was recovered during a study of blood T cell repertoires in COVID-19. Turning to the study itself: Sources were T cells, B-cell-depleted T cells, or PBMCs; the material itself was cDNA or gDNA.

Recovered participants had two consecutive negative NP/OP PCR tests, healthcare professional clearance, or symptom resolution. Clones were sequenced by immunoSEQ multiplex PCR, and TCRdb holds only the in-frame ones, with some missing. The sample carries 150,000 or so clones, over 80% recorded once. After removal of 2 bases from V and 1 base from J, the junction contained 4 bases not matched to a gene. CDR3 length: 15 residues. CDR1 and CDR2 (germline): SGHRS, YFSETQ. The clonotype originates from a woman in her sixties who had recovered from COVID-19. The rearrangement uses TRBV5-1 and TRBJ1-2, with 8 bases fitting TRBD1. The sample comprised PBMCs or T cells enriched from blood (not recorded which). The CDR3 loop reads CASSFMTGDNYGYTF. As DNA, the CDR3 is TGCGCCAGCAGCTTTATGACAGGGGATAACTATGGCTACACCTTC.